This T cell receptor beta chain comes out of a study of T-cell reconstitution after alpha-beta-depleted transplantation in children. Using unique molecular identifiers, the investigators prepared the TCRbeta library. From the PCR reads, TCRdb called clonotypes with MiXCR, one entry per CDR3 protein. The table lists 550,000 to 600,000 distinct CDR3 sequences, roughly 23% of them singletons, with 13% to 15% in the top ten. In germline, CDR1 is DFQATT, CDR2 SNEGSKA (reference sequence). V was pared by 5 bases and J by 4 bases, with 21 bases between. The CDR3 loop spans 16 amino acids. V is TRBV20-1 and J is TRBJ2-1; no clear D. This TCR derives from a boy under three years old who had a stem cell transplant for acute myeloid leukemia, so the T cells may come from the graft donor. The source was PBMCs, mostly from graft donor cells, collected 360 days after TCRalphabeta/CD19-depleted stem cell transplant. CDR3 sequence reads: CSAHPAGSPTYNEQFF. CDR3 in DNA: TGCAGTGCTCATCCCGCAGGTTCTCCTACTTACAATGAGCAGTTCTTC.